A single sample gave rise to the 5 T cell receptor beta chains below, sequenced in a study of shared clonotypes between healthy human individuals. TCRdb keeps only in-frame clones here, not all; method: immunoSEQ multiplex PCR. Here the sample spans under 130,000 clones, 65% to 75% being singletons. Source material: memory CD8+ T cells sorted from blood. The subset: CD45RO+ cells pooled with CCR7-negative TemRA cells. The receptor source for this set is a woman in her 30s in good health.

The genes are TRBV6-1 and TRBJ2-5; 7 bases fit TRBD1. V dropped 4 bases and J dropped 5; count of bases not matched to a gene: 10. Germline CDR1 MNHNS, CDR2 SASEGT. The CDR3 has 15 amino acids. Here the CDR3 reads CASSGTWTGTETQYF. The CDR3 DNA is TGTGCCAGCAGTGGGACCTGGACAGGCACCGAGACCCAGTACTTC.

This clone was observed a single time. In DNA, the CDR3 is TGTGCCAGCAGGCAACAGGGGGCTTGGGGCACAGATACGCAGTATTTT. Protein: CASRQQGAWGTDTQYF. The gene calls are TRBV27 and TRBJ2-3, with 9 bases lining up with TRBD1. The CDR3 is made up of 16 amino acids. Unmatched junction bases numbered 8, after V lost 6 bases and J lost 1 base. Germline loops: CDR1 MNHEY, CDR2 SMNVEV (reference sequence).

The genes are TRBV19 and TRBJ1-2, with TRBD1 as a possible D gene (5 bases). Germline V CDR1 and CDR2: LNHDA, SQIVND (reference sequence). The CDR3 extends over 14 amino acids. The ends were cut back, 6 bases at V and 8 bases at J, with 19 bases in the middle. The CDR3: CASRSREPLGGYTF. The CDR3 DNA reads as TGTGCCAGTAGGTCCAGGGAACCCCTGGGGGGCTACACCTTC.

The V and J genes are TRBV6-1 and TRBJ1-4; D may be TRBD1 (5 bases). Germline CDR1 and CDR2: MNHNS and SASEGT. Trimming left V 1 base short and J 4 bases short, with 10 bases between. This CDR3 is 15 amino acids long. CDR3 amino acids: CASSEGVRGNEKLFF. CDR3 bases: TGTGCCAGCAGTGAAGGGGTTAGGGGTAATGAAAAACTGTTTTTT.

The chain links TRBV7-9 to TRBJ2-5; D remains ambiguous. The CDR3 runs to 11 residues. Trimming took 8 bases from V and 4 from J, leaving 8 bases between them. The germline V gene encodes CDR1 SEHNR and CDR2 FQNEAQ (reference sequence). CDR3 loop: CASGRPETQYF. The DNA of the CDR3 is TGTGCCAGCGGACGTCCAGAGACCCAGTACTTC.